The clone carrying this T cell receptor beta chain was seen just once. The data were obtained in a study of blood T cell repertoires in COVID-19. At the level of the study: Acute and convalescent COVID-19 samples came from the United States, Italy and Spain. In each case, the material was cDNA or gDNA derived from T cells, B-cell-depleted T cells, or PBMCs.

As handled by the study authors: Cell counts per sample came from amplifying reference gene primers. Clones were read by immunoSEQ multiplex PCR, and TCRdb kept only the in-frame ones, dropping some. V, J and clone size reflect that table, while D and trimming were determined from the DNA. The sample shows 50,000 to 75,000 clones, over 65% of them seen only once. The length of the CDR3 is 17 residues. From germline, CDR1 is SNHLY and CDR2 FYNNEI. The V segment lost 4 bases and the J segment 2 bases; nucleotides outside the gene matches: 11. This chain uses TRBV2 with TRBJ2-1, with TRBD1 identical over 7 bases. The sample comprised peripheral blood. This TCR derives from an elderly man with active or convalescent COVID-19. In DNA, the CDR3 is TGTGCCAGCAGTGTAGAAGGGGGCAACCTAGCCTACAATGAGCAGTTCTTC. The encoded protein is CASSVEGGNLAYNEQFF.